This TCR beta chain was found in a study of T cell changes during pregnancy in multiple sclerosis. The V gene's germline CDR1 is SGHTA and CDR2 FQGTGA. Germline trimming cut 9 bases from V and 2 bases from J; bases unmatched to any gene: 1. The CDR3 length is 13 residues. Sequencing was performed with immunoSEQ multiplex PCR; in TCRdb, only in-frame clones are kept and a portion is missing. The table lists 60,000 or so clones, roughly nine tenths of them singletons. The source was CD4+ T cells from peripheral blood mononuclear cells, collected after pregnancy. The rearrangement joins TRBV7-3 to TRBJ2-1, with 10 bases that match TRBD1. This sequence originates from a female donor in good health, enrolled as a control in a pregnancy study. The CDR3: CASGQGAYNEQFF. The DNA of the CDR3 is TGTGCCAGTGGACAGGGGGCCTACAATGAGCAGTTCTTC. Drawing the rest from reference TRBV7-3 and TRBJ2-1, the complete variable domain is GAGVSQTPSNKVTEKGKYVELRCDPISGHTALYWYRQSLGQGPEFLIYFQGTGAADDSGLPNDRFFAVRPEGSVSTLKIQRTERGDSAVYLCASGQGAYNEQFFGPGTRLTVL.